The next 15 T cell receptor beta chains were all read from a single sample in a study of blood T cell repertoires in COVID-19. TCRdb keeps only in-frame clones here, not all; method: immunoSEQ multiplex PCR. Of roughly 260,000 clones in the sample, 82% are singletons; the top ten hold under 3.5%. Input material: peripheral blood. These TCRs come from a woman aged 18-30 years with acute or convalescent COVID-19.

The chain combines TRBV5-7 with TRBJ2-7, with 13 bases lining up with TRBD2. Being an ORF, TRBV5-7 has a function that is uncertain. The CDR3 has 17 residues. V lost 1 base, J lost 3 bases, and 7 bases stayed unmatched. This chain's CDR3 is CASSLRRGLAGNYEQYF. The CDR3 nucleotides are TGTGCCAGCAGCTTGAGAAGGGGACTAGCGGGGAACTACGAGCAGTACTTC.

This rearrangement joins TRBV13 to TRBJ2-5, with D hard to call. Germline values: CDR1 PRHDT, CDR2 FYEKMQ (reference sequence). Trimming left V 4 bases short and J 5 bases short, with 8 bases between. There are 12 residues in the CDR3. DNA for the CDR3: TGTGCCAGCAGCTCAGTTACGGAGACCCAGTACTTC. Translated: CASSSVTETQYF.

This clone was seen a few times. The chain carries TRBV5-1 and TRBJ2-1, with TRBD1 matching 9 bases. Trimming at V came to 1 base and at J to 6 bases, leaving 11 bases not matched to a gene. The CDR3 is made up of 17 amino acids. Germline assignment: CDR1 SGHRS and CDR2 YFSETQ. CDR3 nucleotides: TGCGCCAGCAGCTTGAGGACCGGGACAGGGACGTCCAATGAGCAGTTCTTC. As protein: CASSLRTGTGTSNEQFF.

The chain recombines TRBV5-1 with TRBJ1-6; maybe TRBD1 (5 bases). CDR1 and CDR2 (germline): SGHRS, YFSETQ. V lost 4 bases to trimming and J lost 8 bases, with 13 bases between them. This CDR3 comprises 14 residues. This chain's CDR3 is CASSPGDSHSPLHF. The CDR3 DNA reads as TGCGCCAGCAGCCCCGGGGACTCGCATTCACCCCTCCACTTT.

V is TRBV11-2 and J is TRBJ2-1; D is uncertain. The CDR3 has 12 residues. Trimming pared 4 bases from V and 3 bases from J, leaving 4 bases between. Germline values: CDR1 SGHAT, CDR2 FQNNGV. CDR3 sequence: CASSSNYNEQFF. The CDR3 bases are TGTGCCAGCAGCTCAAACTACAATGAGCAGTTCTTC. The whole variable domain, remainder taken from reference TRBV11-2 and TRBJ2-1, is EAGVAQSPRYKIIEKRQSVAFWCNPISGHATLYWYQQILGQGPKLLIQFQNNGVVDDSQLPKDRFSAERLKGVDSTLKIQPAKLEDSAVYLCASSSNYNEQFFGPGTRLTVL.

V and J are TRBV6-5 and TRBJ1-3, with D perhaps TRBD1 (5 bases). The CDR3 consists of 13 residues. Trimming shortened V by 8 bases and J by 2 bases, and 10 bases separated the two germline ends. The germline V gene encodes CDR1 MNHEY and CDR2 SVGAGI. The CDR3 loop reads CASAGTAGNTIYF. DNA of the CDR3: TGTGCCAGCGCGGGGACCGCTGGAAACACCATATATTTT.

CDR3 sequence: CASSSGGYEQFF. CDR3 nucleotides: TGTGCCAGCAGTTCCGGGGGATATGAGCAGTTCTTC. The V gene is TRBV28, the J gene TRBJ2-1; tentative D call: TRBD2 (6 bases). V gave up 4 bases and J gave up 8 bases, with 9 bases separating them. The germline gives CDR1 MDHEN, CDR2 SYDVKM. This CDR3 contains 12 residues. The variable domain in full, completed from reference TRBV28 and TRBJ2-1, reads DVKVTQSSRYLVKRTGEKVFLECVQDMDHENMFWYRQDPGLGLRLIYFSYDVKMKEKGDIPEGYSVSREKKERFSLILESASTNQTSMYLCASSSGGYEQFFGPGTRLTVL.

The CDR3, as DNA: TGTGCCAGCAGCCATTTCTCAGGGAACACTGAAGCTTTCTTT. This gives the protein CASSHFSGNTEAFF. The chain couples TRBV14 to TRBJ1-1; D unresolved. Trimming took off 3 bases at V and 1 base at J, with 9 bases between the two ends. This CDR3 region has 14 residues. Germline lookup yields CDR1 SGHDN and CDR2 FVKESK.

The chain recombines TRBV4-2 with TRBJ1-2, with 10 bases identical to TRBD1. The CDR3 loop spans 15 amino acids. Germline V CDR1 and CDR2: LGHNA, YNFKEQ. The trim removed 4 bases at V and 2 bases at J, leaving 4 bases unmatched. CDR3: CASSLDRGQNYGYTF. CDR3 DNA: TGTGCCAGCAGCCTCGACAGGGGGCAGAACTATGGCTACACCTTC.

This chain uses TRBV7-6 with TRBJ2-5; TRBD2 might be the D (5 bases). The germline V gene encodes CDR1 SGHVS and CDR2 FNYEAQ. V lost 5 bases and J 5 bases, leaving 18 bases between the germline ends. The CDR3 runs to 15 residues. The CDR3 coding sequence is TGTGCCAGCAGCCATGGGGAGCGGATCATGGAGACCCAGTACTTC. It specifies CASSHGERIMETQYF.

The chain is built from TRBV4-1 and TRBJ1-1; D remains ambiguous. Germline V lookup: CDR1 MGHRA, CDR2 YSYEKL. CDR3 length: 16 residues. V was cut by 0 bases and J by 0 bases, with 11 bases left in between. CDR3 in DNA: TGCGCCAGCAGCCAAGATCTTTACAGCCTGAACACTGAAGCTTTCTTT. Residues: CASSQDLYSLNTEAFF.

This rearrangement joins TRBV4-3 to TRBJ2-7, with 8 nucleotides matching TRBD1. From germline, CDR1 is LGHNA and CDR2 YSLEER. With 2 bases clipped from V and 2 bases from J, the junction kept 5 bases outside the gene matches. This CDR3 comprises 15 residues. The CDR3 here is CASSQSTGEAYEQYF. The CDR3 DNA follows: TGCGCCAGCAGCCAATCGACAGGGGAGGCCTACGAGCAGTACTTC.

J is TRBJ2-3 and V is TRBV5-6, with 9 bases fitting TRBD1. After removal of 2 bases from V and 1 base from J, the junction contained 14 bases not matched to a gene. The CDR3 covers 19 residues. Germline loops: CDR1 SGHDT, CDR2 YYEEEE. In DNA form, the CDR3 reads TGTGCCAGCAGCTTAAGGGACAGGGTTTGGAGCGGAGGCACAGATACGCAGTATTTT. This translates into CASSLRDRVWSGGTDTQYF. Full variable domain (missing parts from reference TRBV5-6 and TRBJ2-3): DAGVTQSPTHLIKTRGQQVTLRCSPKSGHDTVSWYQQALGQGPQFIFQYYEEEERQRGNFPDRFSGHQFPNYSSELNVNALLLGDSALYLCASSLRDRVWSGGTDTQYFGPGTRLTVL.

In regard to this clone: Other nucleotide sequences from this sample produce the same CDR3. This CDR3 reads CSVAGGSSYEQYF. DNA for the CDR3: TGCAGCGTTGCGGGGGGGAGCTCCTACGAGCAGTACTTC. V usage is TRBV29-1 and J usage is TRBJ2-7; 8 nucleotides agree with TRBD2. J was trimmed by 0 bases and V by 4 bases; bases with no gene match: 2. The CDR3 runs 13 residues. CDR1 and CDR2 (germline): SQVTM, ANQGSEA.

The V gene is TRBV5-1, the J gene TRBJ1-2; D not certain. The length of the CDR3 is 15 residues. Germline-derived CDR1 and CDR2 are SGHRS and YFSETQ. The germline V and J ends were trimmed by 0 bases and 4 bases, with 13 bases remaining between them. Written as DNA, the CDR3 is TGCGCCAGCAGCTTGGCCGAGGGAATGGGCTATGGCTACACCTTC. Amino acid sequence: CASSLAEGMGYGYTF.